Presented here are 8 T cell receptor beta chains from one specimen sequenced in a study of shared clonotypes between healthy human individuals. Produced via immunoSEQ multiplex PCR; TCRdb's table is partial and in-frame only. The sample lists about 330,000 clones, about nine tenths seen once, with roughly 17% in the top ten. Sequenced input: memory CD8+ T cells sorted from blood. The subset denotes: CD45RO+ cells pooled with CCR7-negative TemRA cells. These receptor sequences come from a man aged 18 to 29 in good health.

The chain employs TRBV7-8 and TRBJ1-1, with a weak D call TRBD1 (5 bases). Per germline, CDR1 SGHVS and CDR2 FQNEAQ. The CDR3 consists of 15 residues. Trimming left V 1 base short and J 3 bases short, with 12 bases between. DNA of the CDR3: TGTGCCAGCAGCTTAGTTTCAGGGCCGGACACTGAAGCTTTCTTT. Translation gives CASSLVSGPDTEAFF.

The chain has TRBV5-4 and TRBJ2-7; D unclear. Germline V CDR1 and CDR2: SGHNT, YYREEE (reference sequence). V was clipped by 6 bases and J by 4 bases, with 5 bases between them. The CDR3 is 10 residues long. DNA for the CDR3: TGTGCCAGCATCCTTTACGAGCAGTACTTC. Its translation is CASILYEQYF.

The genes are TRBV25-1 and TRBJ2-2; the match to TRBD1 covers 8 bases. J lost 0 bases, V lost 4 bases, and 7 bases had no gene match. The CDR3 is 17 amino acids. CDR1 MGHDK and CDR2 SYGVNS come from the germline V gene. The CDR3 DNA sequence: TGTGCCAGCAGTGGATCGATACAGGGGGCGAACACCGGGGAGCTGTTTTTT. This gives the protein CASSGSIQGANTGELFF.

The V and J genes are TRBV6-5 and TRBJ1-2; D is undetermined. This CDR3 has 13 amino acids. Looked up from germline, CDR1 is MNHEY and CDR2 is SVGAGI. The V gene lost 5 bases and the J gene lost 8 bases, with 15 bases spanning the gap. CDR3 protein: CASSPGPSEGYTF. CDR3 coding DNA: TGTGCCAGCAGTCCTGGACCATCCGAGGGCTACACCTTC.

This chain uses TRBV15 with TRBJ1-5; 7 nucleotides agree with TRBD1. J lost 6 bases, V lost 4 bases, and 3 bases had no gene match. The CDR3 runs to 13 residues. Germline V gene sequence: CDR1 LNHNV, CDR2 YYDKDF (reference sequence). This CDR3 reads CATSNDRAQPQHF. CDR3 coding DNA: TGTGCCACCAGCAACGACAGGGCTCAGCCCCAGCATTTT.

The chain links TRBV15 to TRBJ1-3, with D possibly matching TRBD1 (5 bases). Germline-derived CDR1 and CDR2 are LNHNV and YYDKDF (reference sequence). This CDR3 contains 15 residues. Trimming left V 1 base short and J 6 bases short, with 13 bases between. CDR3 residues: CATSRGTQGSNTIYF. The CDR3 DNA is TGTGCCACCAGCAGAGGCACTCAGGGATCAAACACCATATATTTT. Full variable domain (missing parts from reference TRBV15 and TRBJ1-3): DAMVIQNPRYQVTQFGKPVTLSCSQTLNHNVMYWYQQKSSQAPKLLFHYYDKDFNNEADTPDNFQSRRPNTSFCFLDIRSPGLGDTAMYLCATSRGTQGSNTIYFGEGSWLTVV.

The chain couples TRBV18 to TRBJ2-7; unclear D gene. The CDR3 runs 16 residues. V lost 6 bases and J 0 bases, leaving 18 bases between the germline ends. The V gene's germline CDR1 is KGHSH and CDR2 LQKENI. CDR3 sequence (DNA): TGTGCCAGCTCCCCCCCCCTTCGGCTGAGCTCCTACGAGCAGTACTTC. Translation gives CASSPPLRLSSYEQYF.

The CDR3 nucleotides read TGCGCCAGCAGCCAAAACGCAGGTTCCTACGAGCAGTACTTC. It is translated as CASSQNAGSYEQYF. This sequence joins TRBV4-3 and TRBJ2-7, with D hard to call. Germline CDR1 is LGHNA and CDR2 is YSLEER. V was clipped by 2 bases and J by 1 base, with 9 bases between them. The CDR3 loop spans 14 amino acids.